This TCR beta chain emerged from a study of shared clonotypes between healthy human individuals. Points from the study as a whole: Even with large depth, rarefaction showed that sorted-subset sequencing was incomplete. Non-shared clonotypes were found to have lower generation probabilities than the clonotypes that were shared by all four of the sorted-subset donors.

Libraries were prepared by immunoSEQ multiplex PCR; TCRdb keeps only in-frame clonotypes and omits some of them. Of about 610,000 clones listed, 96% are singletons. The naive CD8 population came from CD45RO-negative cells selected for CCR7, without terminally differentiated effector memory CD45RA+ cells. Donation came from healthy HIV-negative adults that had no recent acute infections or vaccinations. Looked up from germline, CDR1 is SQVTM and CDR2 is ANQGSEA. V lost 6 bases and J lost 4; bases outside the gene matches: 7. This CDR3 spans 14 amino acids. As regards this clone: Its antigen is unidentified.

Sequenced sample: naive CD8+ T cells sorted from blood. The chain joins TRBV29-1 to TRBJ2-1, with TRBD2 matching over 9 bases. The sequence was collected from a woman aged 30 to 39 in good health. In nucleotides, the CDR3 is TGCAGCGTGTCGACTAGCGGACGTTACAATGAGCAGTTCTTC. Translated, it gives CSVSTSGRYNEQFF.